This T cell receptor beta chain was sequenced for a study of blood T cell repertoires in COVID-19. Study details: PBMCs, B-cell-depleted T cells, or T cells provided the cDNA or gDNA that made up the material.

In this sample, this clone turned up a few times. In the original processing: Estimation of nucleated cell counts was performed using reference gene primer amplification. Sequencing used immunoSEQ multiplex PCR; TCRdb keeps in-frame clones, though not all of them. The V and J calls and the clone size are those of that table, but D and trimming were determined from the DNA. The top ten hold over 3.5% of the sample, which has 100,000 to 120,000 clones, just over 75% seen once. The clonotype was recovered from a woman of 80 years or more with acute or convalescent COVID-19. Sequenced input: peripheral blood.

In nucleotides, the CDR3 is TGTGCCAGCAGTGCCCGGACAGGGTCGGAAAAACTGTTTTTT. Translated, it gives CASSARTGSEKLFF. The V call is TRBV2, the J call TRBJ1-4, with 8 positions matching TRBD1. CDR1 is SNHLY, CDR2 FYNNEI, per germline. The junction had 6 bases not matched to a gene; V was cut back by 4 bases and J by 8 bases. This CDR3 is 14 amino acids long.